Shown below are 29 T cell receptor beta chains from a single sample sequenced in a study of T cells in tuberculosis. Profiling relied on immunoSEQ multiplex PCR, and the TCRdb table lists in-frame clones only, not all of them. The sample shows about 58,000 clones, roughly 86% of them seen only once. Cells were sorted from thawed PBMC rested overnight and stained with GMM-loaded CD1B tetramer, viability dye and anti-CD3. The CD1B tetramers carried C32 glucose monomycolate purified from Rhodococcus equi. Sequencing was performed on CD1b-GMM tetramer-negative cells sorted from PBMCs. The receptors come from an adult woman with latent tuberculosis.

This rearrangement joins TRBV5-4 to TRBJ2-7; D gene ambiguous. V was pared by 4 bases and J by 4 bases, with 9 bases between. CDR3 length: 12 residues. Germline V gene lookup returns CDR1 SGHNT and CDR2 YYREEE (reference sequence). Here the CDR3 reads CASSLDEYEQYF. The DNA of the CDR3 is TGTGCCAGCAGCCTGGATGAGTACGAGCAGTACTTC.

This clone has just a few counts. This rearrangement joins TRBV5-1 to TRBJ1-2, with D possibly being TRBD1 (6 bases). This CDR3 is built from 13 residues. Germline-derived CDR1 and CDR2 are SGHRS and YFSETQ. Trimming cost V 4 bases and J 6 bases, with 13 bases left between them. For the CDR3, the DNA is TGCGCCAGCAGCCCCGGGACACATAATGGCTACACCTTC. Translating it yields CASSPGTHNGYTF.

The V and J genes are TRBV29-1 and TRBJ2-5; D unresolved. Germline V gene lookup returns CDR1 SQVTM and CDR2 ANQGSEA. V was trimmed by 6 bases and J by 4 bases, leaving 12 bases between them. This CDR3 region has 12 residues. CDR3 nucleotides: TGCAGCGTGAGGCGGCGCGGAGAGACCCAGTACTTC. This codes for CSVRRRGETQYF. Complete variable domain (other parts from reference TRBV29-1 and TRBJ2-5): SAVISQKPSRDICQRGTSLTIQCQVDSQVTMMFWYRQQPGQSLTLIATANQGSEATYESGFVIDKFPISRPNLTFSTLTVSNMSPEDSSIYLCSVRRRGETQYFGPGTRLLVL.

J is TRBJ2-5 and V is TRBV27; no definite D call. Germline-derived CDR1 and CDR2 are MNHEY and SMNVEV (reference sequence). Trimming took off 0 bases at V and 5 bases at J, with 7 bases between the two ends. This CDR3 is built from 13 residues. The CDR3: CASSLSFAETQYF. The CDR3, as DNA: TGTGCCAGCAGTTTATCGTTTGCGGAGACCCAGTACTTC.

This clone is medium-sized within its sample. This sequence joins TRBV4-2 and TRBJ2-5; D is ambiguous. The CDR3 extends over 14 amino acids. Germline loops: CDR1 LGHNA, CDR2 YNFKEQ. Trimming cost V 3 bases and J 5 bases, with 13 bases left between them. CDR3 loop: CASSQELLGETQYF. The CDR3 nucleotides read TGTGCCAGCAGCCAGGAACTACTTGGGGAGACCCAGTACTTC.

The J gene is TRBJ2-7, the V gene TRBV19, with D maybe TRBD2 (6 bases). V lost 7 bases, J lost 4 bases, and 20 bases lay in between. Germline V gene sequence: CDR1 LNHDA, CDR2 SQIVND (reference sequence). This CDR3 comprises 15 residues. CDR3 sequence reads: CASMETGTPSYEQYF. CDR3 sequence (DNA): TGTGCCAGTATGGAAACCGGGACTCCATCATACGAGCAGTACTTC. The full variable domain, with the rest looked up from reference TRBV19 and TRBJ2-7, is DGGITQSPKYLFRKEGQNVTLSCEQNLNHDAMYWYRQDPGQGLRLIYYSQIVNDFQKGDIAEGYSVSREKKESFPLTVTSAQKNPTAFYLCASMETGTPSYEQYFGPGTRLTVT.

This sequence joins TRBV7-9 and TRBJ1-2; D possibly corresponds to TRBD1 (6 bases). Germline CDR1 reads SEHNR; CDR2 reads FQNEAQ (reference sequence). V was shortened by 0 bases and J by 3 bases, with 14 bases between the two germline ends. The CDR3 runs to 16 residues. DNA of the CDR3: TGTGCCAGCAGCTTAGCGCTGGTCAGACAGGACTATGGCTACACCTTC. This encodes CASSLALVRQDYGYTF.

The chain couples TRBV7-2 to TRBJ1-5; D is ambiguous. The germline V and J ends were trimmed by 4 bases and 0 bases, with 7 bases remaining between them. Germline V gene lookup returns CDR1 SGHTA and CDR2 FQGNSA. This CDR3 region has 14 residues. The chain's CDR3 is CASSSEDSNQPQHF. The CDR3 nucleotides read TGTGCCAGCAGCTCAGAAGATAGCAATCAGCCCCAGCATTTT.

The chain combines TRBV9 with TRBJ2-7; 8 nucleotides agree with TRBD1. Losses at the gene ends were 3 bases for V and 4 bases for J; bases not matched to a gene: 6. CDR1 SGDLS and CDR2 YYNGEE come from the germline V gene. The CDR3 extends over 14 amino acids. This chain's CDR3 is CASSAGQGPYEQYF. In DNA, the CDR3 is TGTGCCAGCAGCGCCGGACAGGGTCCGTACGAGCAGTACTTC.

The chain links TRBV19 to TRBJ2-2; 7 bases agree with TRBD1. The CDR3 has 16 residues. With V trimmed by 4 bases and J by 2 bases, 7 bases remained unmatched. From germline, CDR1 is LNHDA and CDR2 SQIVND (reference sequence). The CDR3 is CASSTKTGLNTGELFF. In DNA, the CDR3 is TGTGCCAGTAGTACGAAGACAGGGCTAAACACCGGGGAGCTGTTTTTT.

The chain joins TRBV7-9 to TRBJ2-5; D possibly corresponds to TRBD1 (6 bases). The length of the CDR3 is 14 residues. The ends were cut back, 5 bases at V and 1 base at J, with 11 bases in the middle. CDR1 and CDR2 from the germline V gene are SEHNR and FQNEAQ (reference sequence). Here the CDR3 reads CASSQDSFQETQYF. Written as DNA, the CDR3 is TGTGCCAGCAGCCAGGACAGTTTCCAAGAGACCCAGTACTTC.

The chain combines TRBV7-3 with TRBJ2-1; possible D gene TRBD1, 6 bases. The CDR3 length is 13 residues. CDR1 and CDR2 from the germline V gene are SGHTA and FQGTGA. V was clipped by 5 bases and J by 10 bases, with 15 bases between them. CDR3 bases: TGTGCCAGCAGCCCCCTGAGGGGGAACGAGCAGTTCTTC. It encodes CASSPLRGNEQFF.

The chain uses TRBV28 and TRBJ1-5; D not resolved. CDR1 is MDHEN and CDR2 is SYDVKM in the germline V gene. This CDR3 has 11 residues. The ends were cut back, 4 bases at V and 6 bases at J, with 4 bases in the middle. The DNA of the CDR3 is TGTGCCAGCAGTTCCGTTCAGCCCCAGCATTTT. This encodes CASSSVQPQHF.

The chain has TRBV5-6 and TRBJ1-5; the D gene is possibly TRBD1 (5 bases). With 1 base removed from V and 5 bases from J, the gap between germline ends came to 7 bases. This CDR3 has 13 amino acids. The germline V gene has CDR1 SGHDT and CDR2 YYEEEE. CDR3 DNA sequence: TGTGCCAGCAGCTTGCAAGGGGATCAGCCCCAGCATTTT. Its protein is CASSLQGDQPQHF.

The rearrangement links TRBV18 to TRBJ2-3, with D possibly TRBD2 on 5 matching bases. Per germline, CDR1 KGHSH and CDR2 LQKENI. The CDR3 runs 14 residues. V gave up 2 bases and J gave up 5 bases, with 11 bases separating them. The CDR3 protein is CASSPTTAGDTQYF. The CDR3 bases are TGTGCCAGCTCACCAACGACGGCGGGAGATACGCAGTATTTT.

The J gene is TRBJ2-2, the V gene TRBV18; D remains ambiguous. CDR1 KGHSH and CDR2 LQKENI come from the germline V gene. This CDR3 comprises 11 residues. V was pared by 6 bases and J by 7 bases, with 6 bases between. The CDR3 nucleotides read TGTGCCAGCTCCGCCGGCGGGGAGCTGTTTTTT. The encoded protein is CASSAGGELFF.

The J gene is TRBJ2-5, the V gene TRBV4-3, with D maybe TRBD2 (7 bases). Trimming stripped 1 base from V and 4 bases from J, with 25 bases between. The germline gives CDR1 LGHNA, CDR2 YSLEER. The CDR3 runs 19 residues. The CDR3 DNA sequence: TGCGCCAGCAGCCAAGCCCACACCTCGGCGGGGGCCCTCGGAGAGACCCAGTACTTC. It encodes CASSQAHTSAGALGETQYF.

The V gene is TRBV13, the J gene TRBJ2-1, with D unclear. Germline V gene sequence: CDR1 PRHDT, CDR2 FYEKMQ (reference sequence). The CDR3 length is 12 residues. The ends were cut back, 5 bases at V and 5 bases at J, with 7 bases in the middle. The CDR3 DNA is TGTGCCAGCAGCCTACCAAACAATGAGCAGTTCTTC. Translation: CASSLPNNEQFF. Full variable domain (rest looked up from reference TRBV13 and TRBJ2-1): AAGVIQSPRHLIKEKRETATLKCYPIPRHDTVYWYQQGPGQDPQFLISFYEKMQSDKGSIPDRFSAQQFSDYHSELNMSSLELGDSALYFCASSLPNNEQFFGPGTRLTVL.

In DNA, the CDR3 is TGCGCCAGCAGCCAAGATCTAGCGGGAGCCGGCTCCTACGAGCAGTACTTC. Translation: CASSQDLAGAGSYEQYF. The V call is TRBV4-1, the J call TRBJ2-7, with TRBD2 matching over 10 bases. CDR1 and CDR2 from the germline V gene are MGHRA and YSYEKL. With V trimmed by 0 bases and J by 0 bases, 5 bases remained unmatched. The length of the CDR3 is 17 residues.

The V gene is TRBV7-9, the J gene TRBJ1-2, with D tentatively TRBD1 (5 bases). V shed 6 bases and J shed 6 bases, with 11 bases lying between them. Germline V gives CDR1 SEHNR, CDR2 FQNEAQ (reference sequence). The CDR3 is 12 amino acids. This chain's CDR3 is CASSQGRDGYTF. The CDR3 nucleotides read TGTGCCAGCAGTCAGGGAAGAGATGGCTACACCTTC.

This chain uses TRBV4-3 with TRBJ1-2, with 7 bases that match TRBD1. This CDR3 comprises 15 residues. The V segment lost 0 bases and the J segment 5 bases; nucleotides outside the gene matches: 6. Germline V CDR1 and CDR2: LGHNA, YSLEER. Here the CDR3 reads CASSQDTGVEYGYTF. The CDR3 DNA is TGCGCCAGCAGCCAAGATACAGGGGTGGAGTATGGCTACACCTTC.

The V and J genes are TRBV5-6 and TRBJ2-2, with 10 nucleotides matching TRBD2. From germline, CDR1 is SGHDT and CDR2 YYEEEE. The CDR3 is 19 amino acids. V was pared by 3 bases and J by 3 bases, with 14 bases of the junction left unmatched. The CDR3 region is CASSYRMTSGYAYTGELFF. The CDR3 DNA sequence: TGTGCCAGCAGCTACCGAATGACTAGCGGGTATGCTTACACCGGGGAGCTGTTTTTT.

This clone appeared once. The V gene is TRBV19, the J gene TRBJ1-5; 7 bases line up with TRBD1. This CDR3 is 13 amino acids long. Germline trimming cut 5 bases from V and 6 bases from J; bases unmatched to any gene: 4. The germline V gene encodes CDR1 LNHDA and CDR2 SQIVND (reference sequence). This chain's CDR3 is CASSPDRVQPQHF. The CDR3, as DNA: TGTGCCAGTAGTCCCGACAGGGTTCAGCCCCAGCATTTT.

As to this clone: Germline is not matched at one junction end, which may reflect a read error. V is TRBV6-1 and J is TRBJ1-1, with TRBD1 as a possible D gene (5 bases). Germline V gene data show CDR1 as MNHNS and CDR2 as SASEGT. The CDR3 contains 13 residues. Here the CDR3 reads CASREGAGTEAFF. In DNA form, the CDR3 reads TGTGCCAGCAGGGAAGGGGCGGGCACTGAAGCTTTCTTT.

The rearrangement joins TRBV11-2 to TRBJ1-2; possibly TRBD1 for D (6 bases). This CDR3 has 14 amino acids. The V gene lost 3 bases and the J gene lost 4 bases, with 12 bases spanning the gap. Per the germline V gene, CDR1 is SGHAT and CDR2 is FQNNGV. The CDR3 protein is CASSLGAGGYGYTF. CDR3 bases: TGTGCCAGCAGCTTGGGGGCGGGGGGCTATGGCTACACCTTC.

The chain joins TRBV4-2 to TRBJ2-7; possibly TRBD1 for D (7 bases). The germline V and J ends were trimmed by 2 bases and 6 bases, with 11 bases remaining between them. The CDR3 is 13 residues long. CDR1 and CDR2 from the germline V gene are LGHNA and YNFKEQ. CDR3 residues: CASSQLQGGEQYF. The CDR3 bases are TGTGCCAGCAGCCAATTGCAGGGGGGCGAGCAGTACTTC.

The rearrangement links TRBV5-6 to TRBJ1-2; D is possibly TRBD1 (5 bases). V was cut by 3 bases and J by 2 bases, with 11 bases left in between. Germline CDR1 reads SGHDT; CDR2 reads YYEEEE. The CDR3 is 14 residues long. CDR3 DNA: TGTGCCAGCAGCTCGGTGCCAGGGAACTATGGCTACACCTTC. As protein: CASSSVPGNYGYTF.

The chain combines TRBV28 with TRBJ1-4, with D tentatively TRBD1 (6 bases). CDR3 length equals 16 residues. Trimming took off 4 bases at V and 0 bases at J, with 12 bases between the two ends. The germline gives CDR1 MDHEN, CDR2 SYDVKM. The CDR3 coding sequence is TGTGCCAGCAGTTCCCCGTGGACAGCAACTAATGAAAAACTGTTTTTT. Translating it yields CASSSPWTATNEKLFF.

CDR3 region: CASSEGGVYQETQYF. The CDR3 nucleotides are TGTGCCAGCAGTGAAGGGGGGGTCTACCAAGAGACCCAGTACTTC. The chain couples TRBV2 to TRBJ2-5; possible D gene TRBD2, 6 bases. The CDR3 is 15 residues long. V was clipped by 1 base and J by 0 bases, with 9 bases between them. CDR1 and CDR2 from the germline V gene are SNHLY and FYNNEI.